The 10 T cell receptor beta chains below come from one sample, sequenced in a study of blood T cell repertoires in COVID-19 (dated by TCRdb to the early 2020s). The library was generated by the immunoSEQ multiplex PCR assay. Entries here come from immuneACCESS through TCRdb and include only in-frame sequences with V and J called. Some clones fail to appear in such tables; in the studies checked, an unresolved V gene covers under half of the shortfall, and the cause of the remainder is unknown. The sample includes roughly 250,000 clones, with 70% to 85% observed a single time. The ten largest clones represent 1.9% of the sample. The material sequenced was peripheral blood. Source of these receptors: a woman aged 80 or over with acute or convalescent COVID-19.

The V and J genes are TRBV27 and TRBJ1-1, with D uncertain. CDR3 size: 14 residues. V was cut by 4 bases and J by 1 base, with 10 bases left in between. Germline V gene lookup returns CDR1 MNHEY and CDR2 SMNVEV (reference sequence). CDR3 DNA sequence: TGTGCCAGCAGTTCCGTTTACTCGAACACTGAAGCTTTCTTT. Its protein product is CASSSVYSNTEAFF.

The rearrangement uses TRBV7-9 and TRBJ1-3; D is unclear. This CDR3 comprises 15 residues. The V and J ends lost 0 bases and 0 bases respectively, with 6 bases between them. Germline lookup yields CDR1 SEHNR and CDR2 FQNEAQ (reference sequence). The CDR3 here is CASSLADTSGNTIYF. In DNA form, the CDR3 reads TGTGCCAGCAGCTTAGCAGACACCTCTGGAAACACCATATATTTT.

V and J are TRBV7-9 and TRBJ2-3; maybe TRBD1 (5 bases). Between the trimmed V and J ends, which lost 1 base and 1 base, there was a span of 9 bases. The CDR3 loop spans 15 amino acids. Germline CDR1 is SEHNR and CDR2 is FQNEAQ (reference sequence). CDR3 DNA sequence: TGTGCCAGCAGCTTAGAAGGGGCCCGCACAGATACGCAGTATTTT. Its translation: CASSLEGARTDTQYF.

V and J are TRBV4-2 and TRBJ2-3, with D possibly being TRBD2 (8 bases). The CDR3 is 18 residues long. V was cut by 3 bases and J by 0 bases, with 19 bases left in between. Germline-derived CDR1 and CDR2 are LGHNA and YNFKEQ. The DNA for the CDR3 is TGTGCCAGCAGCCATGCCGAGGGGGCTAGCGGGAGCACAGATACGCAGTATTTT. As protein: CASSHAEGASGSTDTQYF.

In its sample, this clone was seen once. V usage is TRBV5-4 and J usage is TRBJ2-2, with TRBD1 matching 8 bases. The J segment lost 5 bases and the V segment lost 3 bases, leaving 9 bases of the junction unmatched. The V gene's germline CDR1 is SGHNT and CDR2 YYREEE (reference sequence). The CDR3 runs to 16 residues. CDR3 sequence: CASSSPGGNRTGELFF. The CDR3 nucleotides read TGTGCCAGCAGCTCCCCAGGGGGCAACCGGACCGGGGAGCTGTTTTTT. Full variable domain (remainder filled in from reference TRBV5-4 and TRBJ2-2): ETGVTQSPTHLIKTRGQQVTLRCSSQSGHNTVSWYQQALGQGPQFIFQYYREEENGRGNFPPRFSGLQFPNYSSELNVNALELDDSALYLCASSSPGGNRTGELFFGEGSRLTVL.

The CDR3 region is CASSHNNSPLHF. The CDR3 nucleotides read TGTGCCAGTAGTCACAATAATTCACCCCTCCACTTT. The chain combines TRBV19 with TRBJ1-6; D gene unclear. This CDR3 has 12 amino acids. Germline values: CDR1 LNHDA, CDR2 SQIVND (reference sequence). V lost 5 bases to trimming and J lost 5 bases, with 4 bases between them.

This chain links TRBV9 with TRBJ2-1, with TRBD2 matching 7 bases. In germline, CDR1 is SGDLS, CDR2 YYNGEE. This CDR3 comprises 16 residues. The trim removed 4 bases at V and 9 bases at J, leaving 16 bases unmatched. The CDR3 nucleotides read TGTGCCAGCAGCCCTAGTACAAGCGGGATAAGGAGTGAGCAGTTCTTC. Its protein product is CASSPSTSGIRSEQFF.

The J gene is TRBJ1-3, the V gene TRBV18; TRBD1 is a possible D gene (5 bases). This CDR3 region has 15 residues. Germline V lookup: CDR1 KGHSH, CDR2 LQKENI. The V end lost 3 bases, the J end lost 0 bases, and 9 bases lay between the germline ends. In DNA form, the CDR3 reads TGTGCCAGCTCACCGGTCACAGGCTCTGGAAACACCATATATTTT. As protein: CASSPVTGSGNTIYF.

This clone was picked up a small number of times. V and J are TRBV3-1 (or the pseudogene TRBV3-2) and TRBJ2-7, with TRBD2 identical over 9 bases. Germline CDR1 reads LGHDT; CDR2 reads YNNKEL (reference sequence). There are 14 residues in the CDR3. The ends lost 2 bases at V and 1 base at J; junction bases unmatched: 0. DNA of the CDR3: TGTGCCAGCAGCCAACTAGCGGGGTCCTACGAGCAGTACTTC. It is translated as CASSQLAGSYEQYF.

V gene TRBV28 combines with J gene TRBJ1-1; 8 nucleotides line up with TRBD1. The CDR3 length is 15 residues. The germline V gene encodes CDR1 MDHEN and CDR2 SYDVKM. The V segment lost 6 bases and the J segment 0 bases; nucleotides outside the gene matches: 6. The CDR3 DNA reads as TGTGCCAGCAGAAGGACAGGGACCATGAACACTGAAGCTTTCTTT. Protein sequence: CASRRTGTMNTEAFF. Together with reference TRBV28 and TRBJ1-1, the CDR3 gives the full variable domain: DVKVTQSSRYLVKRTGEKVFLECVQDMDHENMFWYRQDPGLGLRLIYFSYDVKMKEKGDIPEGYSVSREKKERFSLILESASTNQTSMYLCASRRTGTMNTEAFFGQGTRLTVV.